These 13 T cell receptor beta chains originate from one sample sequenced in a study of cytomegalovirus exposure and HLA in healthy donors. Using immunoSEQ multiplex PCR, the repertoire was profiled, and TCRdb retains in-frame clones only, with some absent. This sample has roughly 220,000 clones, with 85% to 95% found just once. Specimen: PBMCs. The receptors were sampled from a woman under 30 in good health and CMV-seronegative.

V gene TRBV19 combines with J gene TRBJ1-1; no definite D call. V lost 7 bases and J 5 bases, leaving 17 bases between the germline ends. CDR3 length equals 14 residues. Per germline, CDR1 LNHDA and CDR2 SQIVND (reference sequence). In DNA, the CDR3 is TGTGCCAGTATTCGTGAGGGAATTAAGACTGAAGCTTTCTTT. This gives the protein CASIREGIKTEAFF.

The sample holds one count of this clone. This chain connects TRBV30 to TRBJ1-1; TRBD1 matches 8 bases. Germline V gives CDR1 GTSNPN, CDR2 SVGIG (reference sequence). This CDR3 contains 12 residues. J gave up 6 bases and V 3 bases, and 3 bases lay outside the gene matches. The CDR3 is CAWSPQGAEAFF. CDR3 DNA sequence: TGTGCCTGGAGCCCACAGGGGGCTGAAGCTTTCTTT.

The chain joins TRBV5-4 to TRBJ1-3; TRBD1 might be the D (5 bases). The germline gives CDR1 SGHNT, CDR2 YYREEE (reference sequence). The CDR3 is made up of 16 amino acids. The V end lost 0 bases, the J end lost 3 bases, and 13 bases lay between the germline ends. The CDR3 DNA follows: TGTGCCAGCAGCTTGGCCGGGGGACTTAGTGGAAACACCATATATTTT. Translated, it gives CASSLAGGLSGNTIYF.

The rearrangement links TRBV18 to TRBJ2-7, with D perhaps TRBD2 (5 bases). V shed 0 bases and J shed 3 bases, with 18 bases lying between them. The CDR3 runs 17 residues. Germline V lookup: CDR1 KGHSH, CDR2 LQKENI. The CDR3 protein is CASSPPSARSGSYEQYF. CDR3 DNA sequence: TGTGCCAGCTCACCACCGAGCGCGCGGAGCGGCAGCTACGAGCAGTACTTC.

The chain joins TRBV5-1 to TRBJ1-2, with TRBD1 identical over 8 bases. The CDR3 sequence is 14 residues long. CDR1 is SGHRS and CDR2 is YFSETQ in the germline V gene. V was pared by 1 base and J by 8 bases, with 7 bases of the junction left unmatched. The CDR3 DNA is TGCGCCAGCAGCTTGACTCTCGCAGGGGGCGGCTACACCTTC. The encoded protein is CASSLTLAGGGYTF.

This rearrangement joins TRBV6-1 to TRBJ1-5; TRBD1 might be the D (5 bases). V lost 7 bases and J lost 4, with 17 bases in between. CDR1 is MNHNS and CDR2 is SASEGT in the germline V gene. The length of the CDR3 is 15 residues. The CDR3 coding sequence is TGTGCCAGCAAGGTACGGACACACCCTAATCAGCCCCAGCATTTT. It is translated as CASKVRTHPNQPQHF.

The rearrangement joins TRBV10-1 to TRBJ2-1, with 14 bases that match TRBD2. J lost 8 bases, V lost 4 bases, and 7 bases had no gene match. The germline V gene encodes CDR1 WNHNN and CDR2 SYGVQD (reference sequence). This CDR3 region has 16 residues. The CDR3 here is CASSVSGLAGVHEQFF. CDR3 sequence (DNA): TGCGCCAGCAGTGTTTCGGGACTAGCGGGAGTACATGAGCAGTTCTTC.

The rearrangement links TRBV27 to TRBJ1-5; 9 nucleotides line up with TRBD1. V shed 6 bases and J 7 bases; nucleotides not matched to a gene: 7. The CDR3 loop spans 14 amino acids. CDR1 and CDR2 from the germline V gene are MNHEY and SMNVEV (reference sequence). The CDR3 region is CASSADRGGQPQHF. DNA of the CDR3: TGTGCCAGCAGCGCGGACAGGGGCGGACAGCCCCAGCATTTT.

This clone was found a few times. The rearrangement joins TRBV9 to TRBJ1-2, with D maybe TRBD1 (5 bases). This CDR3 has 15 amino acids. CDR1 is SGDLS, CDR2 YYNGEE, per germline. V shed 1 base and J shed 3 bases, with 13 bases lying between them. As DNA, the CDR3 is TGTGCCAGCAGCGTAAGGGCGGGACGGGACTATGGCTACACCTTC. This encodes CASSVRAGRDYGYTF.

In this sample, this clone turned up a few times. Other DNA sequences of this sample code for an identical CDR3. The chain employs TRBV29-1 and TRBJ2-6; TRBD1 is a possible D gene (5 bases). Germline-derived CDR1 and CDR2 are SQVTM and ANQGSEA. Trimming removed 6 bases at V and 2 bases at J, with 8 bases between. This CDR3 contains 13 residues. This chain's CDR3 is CSVQGTGANVLTF. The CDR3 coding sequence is TGCAGCGTCCAGGGAACTGGGGCCAACGTCCTGACTTTC.

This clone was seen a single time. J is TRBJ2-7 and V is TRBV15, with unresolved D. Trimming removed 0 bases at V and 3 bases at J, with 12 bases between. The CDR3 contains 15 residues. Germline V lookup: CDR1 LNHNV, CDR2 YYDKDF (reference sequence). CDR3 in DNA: TGTGCCACCAGCAGAGATCGGGTAGCCGGCTACGAGCAGTACTTC. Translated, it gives CATSRDRVAGYEQYF.

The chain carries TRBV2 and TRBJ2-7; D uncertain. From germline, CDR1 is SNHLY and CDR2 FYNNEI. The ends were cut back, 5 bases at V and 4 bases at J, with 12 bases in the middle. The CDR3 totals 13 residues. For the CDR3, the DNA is TGTGCCAGCAGTTTGCGCTGGGCGTACGAGCAGTACTTC. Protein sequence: CASSLRWAYEQYF.

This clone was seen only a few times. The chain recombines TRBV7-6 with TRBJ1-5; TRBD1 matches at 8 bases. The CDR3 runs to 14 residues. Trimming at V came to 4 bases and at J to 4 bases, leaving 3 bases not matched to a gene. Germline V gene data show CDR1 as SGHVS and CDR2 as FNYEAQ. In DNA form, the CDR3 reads TGTGCCAGCAGCTCAGGGGGCGGAAATCAGCCCCAGCATTTT. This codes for CASSSGGGNQPQHF.